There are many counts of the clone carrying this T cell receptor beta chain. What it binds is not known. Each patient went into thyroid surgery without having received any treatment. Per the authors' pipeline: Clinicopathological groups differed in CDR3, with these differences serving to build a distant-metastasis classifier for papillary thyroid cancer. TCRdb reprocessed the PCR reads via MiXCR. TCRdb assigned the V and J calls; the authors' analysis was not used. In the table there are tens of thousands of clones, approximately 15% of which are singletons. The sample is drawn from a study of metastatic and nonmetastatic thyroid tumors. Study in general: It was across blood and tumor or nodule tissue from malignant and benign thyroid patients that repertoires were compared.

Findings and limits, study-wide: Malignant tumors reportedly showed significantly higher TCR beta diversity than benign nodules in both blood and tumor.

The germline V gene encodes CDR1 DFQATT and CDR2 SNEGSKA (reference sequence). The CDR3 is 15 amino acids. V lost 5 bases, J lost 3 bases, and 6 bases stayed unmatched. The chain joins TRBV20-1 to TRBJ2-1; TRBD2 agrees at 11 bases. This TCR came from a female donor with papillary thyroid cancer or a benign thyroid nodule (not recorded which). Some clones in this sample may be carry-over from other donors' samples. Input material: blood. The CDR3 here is CSAWVTSGGYNEQFF. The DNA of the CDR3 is TGCAGTGCTTGGGTAACTAGCGGGGGCTACAATGAGCAGTTCTTC.